This T cell receptor beta chain derives from a study of vaccination and CD4 T cells after COVID-19. Study as a whole: For post-vaccine samples, collection took place a median roughly 76 days after dose two, ranging from 14 to 241. The authors used overlapping spike peptides from SARS-CoV-2, HCoV-NL63, HCoV-OC43 and HCoV-229E to stimulate cells.

The Oncomine TCR Beta short-read assay was applied to DNA of cultured CD4+ T cells. Genomic DNA was taken out of cultured CD4+ T cells by extraction. From the PCR reads, TCRdb called clonotypes with MiXCR, one entry per CDR3 protein. The top ten clones hold roughly a fifth of a sample with around 9,100 distinct CDR3 sequences, about 37% of them seen once. The V and J ends lost 3 bases and 5 bases respectively, with 4 bases between them. This CDR3 has 12 residues. Germline values: CDR1 SGHTA, CDR2 FQGTGA. Study-level points and caveats: Looking at convalescent patients, a median around 84% of reactive clones were present only post-vaccination. It was found that, in convalescent patients, 304 of 307 vaccine-specific clones were spike mono-reactive.

This clonotype has more than one count but fewer than ten. Its antigen is still unknown. Treatment in this sample: approximately nine-day PBMC culture with coronavirus spike peptide pools or control peptides (ViraFEST assay). Gathering of the CD4+ T cells, from the unexposed donor, took place before the COVID-19 pandemic (2011-2018). The source of this sequence is a human donor in good health. V is TRBV7-3 and J is TRBJ2-2, with D uncertain. The source material was CD4+ T cells from blood, cultured in vitro. As DNA, the CDR3 is TGTGCCAGCAGCTTGGGGACCGGGGAGCTGTTTTTT. This codes for CASSLGTGELFF.